The 24 T cell receptor beta chains reported below all come from one sample, sequenced in a study of blood T cell repertoires in COVID-19. Sequencing used immunoSEQ multiplex PCR; TCRdb keeps in-frame clones, though not all of them. This table holds over 130,000 clones, about 91% found once. The specimen was peripheral blood. Every receptor here comes from a human donor in a cohort sampled during active COVID-19.

The chain is built from TRBV30 and TRBJ2-5, with a tentative D call TRBD2 (6 bases). The CDR3 has 12 residues. Per germline, CDR1 GTSNPN and CDR2 SVGIG (reference sequence). The V and J ends lost 1 base and 3 bases respectively, with 6 bases between them. The CDR3 here is CAWSAGEETQYF. CDR3 nucleotide sequence: TGTGCCTGGAGTGCGGGGGAAGAGACCCAGTACTTC.

The V gene is TRBV30, the J gene TRBJ2-2, with D possibly being TRBD2 (5 bases). From germline, CDR1 is GTSNPN and CDR2 SVGIG (reference sequence). CDR3 size: 14 residues. Trimming cost V 0 bases and J 6 bases, with 11 bases left between them. The chain's CDR3 is CAWSVNRRAGELFF. The CDR3, as DNA: TGTGCCTGGAGTGTAAACCGGCGGGCCGGGGAGCTGTTTTTT.

This sequence joins TRBV2 and TRBJ1-1; tentatively, D is TRBD1 (5 bases). Germline loops: CDR1 SNHLY, CDR2 FYNNEI. The ends were cut back, 7 bases at V and 2 bases at J, with 11 bases in the middle. This CDR3 is built from 13 residues. The CDR3 coding sequence is TGTGCCAGCATGATGGGGGGTAACACTGAAGCTTTCTTT. It translates to CASMMGGNTEAFF.

The V call is TRBV9, the J call TRBJ2-1, with a weak D call TRBD1 (6 bases). The ends were cut back, 3 bases at V and 5 bases at J, with 18 bases in the middle. Germline CDR1 is SGDLS and CDR2 is YYNGEE. The CDR3 totals 16 residues. The CDR3 DNA follows: TGTGCCAGCAGCGCACCGACAGGACCCAGGGACAATGAGCAGTTCTTC. It yields the protein CASSAPTGPRDNEQFF.

The rearrangement joins TRBV7-2 to TRBJ2-7; 12 bases match TRBD2. The CDR3 extends over 16 amino acids. V shed 5 bases, J shed 4 bases, and the junction held 9 bases outside the gene matches. Per germline, CDR1 SGHTA and CDR2 FQGNSA. The CDR3 nucleotides read TGTGCCAGCAGCATCGATTGGACTAGCGGGATATACGAGCAGTACTTC. This codes for CASSIDWTSGIYEQYF.

This clone was seen just once. The chain is built from TRBV6-5 and TRBJ1-3, with D unresolved. The length of the CDR3 is 14 residues. Per germline, CDR1 MNHEY and CDR2 SVGAGI. Trimming removed 5 bases from V and 4 bases from J, with 12 bases in between. CDR3 protein: CASSHGVAGNTIYF. DNA of the CDR3: TGTGCCAGCAGTCACGGGGTCGCCGGAAACACCATATATTTT.

This clone was found once. The V gene is TRBV5-1, the J gene TRBJ2-1; D may be TRBD1 (5 bases). V lost 0 bases to trimming and J lost 8 bases, with 6 bases between them. The germline gives CDR1 SGHRS, CDR2 YFSETQ. This CDR3 has 12 amino acids. The CDR3 DNA reads TGCGCCAGCAGCTTGGGGGGCCATGAGCAGTTCTTC. This translates into CASSLGGHEQFF. The full variable domain, completed using reference TRBV5-1 and TRBJ2-1, is KAGVTQTPRYLIKTRGQQVTLSCSPISGHRSVSWYQQTPGQGLQFLFEYFSETQRNKGNFPGRFSGRQFSNSRSEMNVSTLELGDSALYLCASSLGGHEQFFGPGTRLTVL.

The CDR3 protein is CASSISTGKVNTF. CDR3 DNA: TGTGCCAGTAGTATTTCGACAGGGAAGGTGAACACCTTC. This chain uses TRBV19 with TRBJ1-2; 7 bases agree with TRBD1. The CDR3 runs to 13 residues. In germline, CDR1 is LNHDA, CDR2 SQIVND (reference sequence). Trimming at V came to 3 bases and at J to 12 bases, leaving 10 bases not matched to a gene.

The chain carries TRBV4-2 and TRBJ1-2; 7 bases map to TRBD1. Germline V gene data show CDR1 as LGHNA and CDR2 as YNFKEQ. Losses at the gene ends were 3 bases for V and 0 bases for J; bases not matched to a gene: 7. CDR3 length equals 16 residues. The CDR3 nucleotides are TGTGCCAGCAGCCACCCGGGACAGCGTTCTAACTATGGCTACACCTTC. It translates to CASSHPGQRSNYGYTF.

The chain couples TRBV7-2 to TRBJ2-3; TRBD2 is a possible D gene (5 bases). The V end lost 5 bases, the J end lost 0 bases, and 15 bases lay between the germline ends. The CDR3 is 16 amino acids. Germline loops: CDR1 SGHTA, CDR2 FQGNSA. The CDR3 is CASSATRHPSTDTQYF. The CDR3 nucleotides are TGTGCCAGCAGCGCCACTAGGCACCCTAGCACAGATACGCAGTATTTT. Complete variable domain (other parts from reference TRBV7-2 and TRBJ2-3): GAGVSQSPSNKVTEKGKDVELRCDPISGHTALYWYRQSLGQGLEFLIYFQGNSAPDKSGLPSDRFSAERTGGSVSTLTIQRTQQEDSAVYLCASSATRHPSTDTQYFGPGTRLTVL.

The table lists this clone with a count of one. The chain recombines TRBV11-2 with TRBJ2-5, with D tentatively TRBD2 (5 bases). V was pared by 4 bases and J by 0 bases, with 9 bases between. Germline CDR1 SGHAT, CDR2 FQNNGV. This CDR3 is 14 amino acids long. The CDR3 coding sequence is TGTGCCAGCAGCTCTCCACTAGACCAAGAGACCCAGTACTTC. This translates into CASSSPLDQETQYF.

The V call is TRBV27, the J call TRBJ2-3, with 7 bases fitting TRBD1. J lost 1 base, V lost 5 bases, and 0 bases had no gene match. This CDR3 contains 13 residues. Germline V lookup: CDR1 MNHEY, CDR2 SMNVEV (reference sequence). The CDR3 region has the DNA TGTGCCAGCAGTGACAGGGGCACAGATACGCAGTATTTT. Protein sequence: CASSDRGTDTQYF.

The gene calls are TRBV4-2 and TRBJ1-6; 7 positions agree with TRBD1. Germline values: CDR1 LGHNA, CDR2 YNFKEQ. Unmatched junction bases numbered 6, after V lost 0 bases and J lost 10 bases. This CDR3 is 15 amino acids long. DNA of the CDR3: TGTGCCAGCAGCCAAGAACAGGGGTGGAGGTCACCCCTCCACTTT. It translates to CASSQEQGWRSPLHF.

The rearrangement uses TRBV4-3 and TRBJ1-2; weak D call: TRBD1 (6 bases). The CDR3 contains 16 residues. The V and J ends lost 1 base and 5 bases respectively, with 17 bases between them. Germline values: CDR1 LGHNA, CDR2 YSLEER. CDR3: CASSQVRGGAEYGYTF. CDR3 DNA: TGCGCCAGCAGCCAAGTGCGGGGGGGGGCAGAATATGGCTACACCTTC.

CDR3 sequence (DNA): TGTGCCAGCAGCTTGGTTCCGGGTTATGAGCAGTTCTTC. Its protein is CASSLVPGYEQFF. V and J are TRBV5-5 and TRBJ2-1; D is ambiguous. V was trimmed by 0 bases and J by 8 bases, leaving 9 bases between them. Germline assignment: CDR1 SGHKS and CDR2 YYEKEE (reference sequence). This CDR3 has 13 amino acids.

V usage is TRBV23-1 and J usage is TRBJ2-3; 11 bases are shared with TRBD2. TRBV23-1 is reported as an ORF; its role is uncertain. CDR3 length equals 15 residues. V dropped 2 bases and J dropped 7; count of bases not matched to a gene: 5. The CDR3 here is CASSQLSGGAHTQYF. In DNA, the CDR3 is TGCGCCAGCAGTCAACTTAGCGGGGGGGCACATACGCAGTATTTT.

The chain carries TRBV7-2 and TRBJ1-5; D is ambiguous. Deletions cut 10 bases from V and 3 bases from J, with 19 bases between. The CDR3 is made up of 15 amino acids. The V gene's germline CDR1 is SGHTA and CDR2 FQGNSA. The CDR3 region is CATSLGSGINQPQHF. As DNA, the CDR3 is TGTGCCACCTCATTAGGTAGCGGCATCAATCAGCCCCAGCATTTT. The full variable domain, rest sourced from reference TRBV7-2 and TRBJ1-5, is GAGVSQSPSNKVTEKGKDVELRCDPISGHTALYWYRQSLGQGLEFLIYFQGNSAPDKSGLPSDRFSAERTGGSVSTLTIQRTQQEDSAVYLCATSLGSGINQPQHFGDGTRLSIL.

V is TRBV19 and J is TRBJ2-7; tentative D call: TRBD1 (6 bases). V was pared by 8 bases and J by 2 bases, with 10 bases between. This CDR3 spans 12 amino acids. Germline loops: CDR1 LNHDA, CDR2 SQIVND (reference sequence). CDR3 coding DNA: TGTGCCAGTGACAGGCGGACCTACGAGCAGTACTTC. Translation gives CASDRRTYEQYF.

V is TRBV3-1 (or the pseudogene TRBV3-2) and J is TRBJ1-2, with TRBD1 matching over 8 bases. J gave up 4 bases and V 4 bases, and 5 bases lay outside the gene matches. In germline, CDR1 is LGHDT, CDR2 YNNKEL (reference sequence). CDR3 length equals 14 residues. CDR3 region: CASSRSGTGYGYTF. DNA for the CDR3: TGTGCCAGCAGCCGGTCAGGGACAGGCTATGGCTACACCTTC.

This chain connects TRBV6-6 to TRBJ1-2; D is unclear. From germline, CDR1 is MNHNY and CDR2 SVGAGI (reference sequence). Trimming removed 0 bases at V and 7 bases at J, with 6 bases between. The CDR3 totals 12 residues. The CDR3, as DNA: TGTGCCAGCAGTTACTCCTTGAGTGGCTACACCTTC. Translated, it gives CASSYSLSGYTF.

The CDR3 nucleotides read TGTGCCTGGAGTGTAAGAAGGGGGACCCACGAGCAGTACTTC. Protein sequence: CAWSVRRGTHEQYF. The chain combines TRBV30 with TRBJ2-7, with a tentative D call TRBD1 (6 bases). This CDR3 spans 14 amino acids. CDR1 and CDR2 (germline): GTSNPN, SVGIG (reference sequence). With 0 bases removed from V and 5 bases from J, the gap between germline ends came to 14 bases.

The chain recombines TRBV21-1 with TRBJ1-1; TRBD1 is the table's D call, not checked against the DNA. TRBV21-1 is annotated as a pseudogene. The CDR3 totals 17 residues. CDR3: CASSNGMGQGGNTEAFF. The DNA of the CDR3 is TGTGCCAGCAGCAACGGTATGGGTCAGGGCGGGAACACTGAAGCTTTCTTT.

This chain links TRBV6-5 with TRBJ1-2, with D perhaps matching TRBD1 (5 bases). In germline, CDR1 is MNHEY, CDR2 SVGAGI. CDR3 length equals 16 residues. V lost 2 bases to trimming and J lost 6 bases, with 19 bases between them. The CDR3 DNA reads TGTGCCAGCAGTTACCGACCGGAACGCAGGGCCCATGGCTACACCTTC. Its translation: CASSYRPERRAHGYTF.

The chain uses TRBV18 and TRBJ1-2, with D unclear. V was cut by 3 bases and J by 4 bases, with 15 bases left in between. This CDR3 is built from 15 residues. Germline CDR1 and CDR2: KGHSH and LQKENI. The CDR3: CASSPASQALYGYTF. The CDR3 bases are TGTGCCAGCTCACCCGCAAGCCAAGCCCTCTATGGCTACACCTTC.